This TCR beta chain was documented in a study of Ad26.COV2.S vaccination and SARS-CoV-2 variants. This CDR3 comprises 15 residues. V lost 1 base and J 1 base, leaving 10 bases between the germline ends. CDR1 and CDR2 (germline): LGHNA, YSLEER. This sample's treatment: around 19 received Ad26.COV2.S at low or high dose, single or two shots; several received placebo; per-sample allocation not given. Day 63 after the first vaccine or placebo injection was the time point for sampling. Libraries were prepared by immunoSEQ multiplex PCR; TCRdb keeps only in-frame clonotypes and omits some of them. This table has fewer than 500,000 clones, about 91% appearing once.

The J gene is TRBJ1-1, the V gene TRBV4-3; D is ambiguous. The sequences come from peripheral blood, collected in a trial of Ad26.COV2.S vaccine versus placebo. The clonotype comes from a person aged 18 to 65 who received the Ad26.COV2.S COVID-19 vaccine or a placebo. CDR3 loop: CASSQVAVPNTEAFF. Here the CDR3 DNA reads TGCGCCAGCAGCCAAGTGGCGGTTCCGAACACTGAAGCTTTCTTT.